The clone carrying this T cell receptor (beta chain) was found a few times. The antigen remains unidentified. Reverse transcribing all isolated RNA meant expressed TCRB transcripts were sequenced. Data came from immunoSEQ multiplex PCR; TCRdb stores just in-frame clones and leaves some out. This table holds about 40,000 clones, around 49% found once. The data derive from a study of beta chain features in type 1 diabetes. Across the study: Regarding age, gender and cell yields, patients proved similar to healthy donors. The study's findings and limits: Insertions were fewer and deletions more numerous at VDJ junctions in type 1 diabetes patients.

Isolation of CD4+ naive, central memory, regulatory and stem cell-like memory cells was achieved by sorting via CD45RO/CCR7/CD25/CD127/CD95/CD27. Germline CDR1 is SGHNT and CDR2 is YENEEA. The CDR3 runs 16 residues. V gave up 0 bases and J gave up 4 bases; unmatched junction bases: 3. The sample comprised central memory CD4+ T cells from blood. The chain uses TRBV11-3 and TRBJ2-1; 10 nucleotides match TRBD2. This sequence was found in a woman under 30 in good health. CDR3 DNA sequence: TGTGCCAGCAGCTTAGAATCTAGCGGGAGATACAATGAGCAGTTCTTC. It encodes CASSLESSGRYNEQFF.